Presented here are 17 T cell receptor beta chains from one specimen sequenced in a study of monozygotic twins with inflammatory bowel disease. TCRdb reanalyzed the 5' RACE reads, giving one entry per CDR3 protein sequence and no DNA. The table lists 310,000 or so distinct CDR3 sequences. Sequenced input: blood. The source of these receptors is a human donor with ulcerative colitis or Crohn's disease, or a healthy co-twin of an affected twin (not recorded which).

V gene TRBV9 combines with J gene TRBJ2-7; TCRdb proposes TRBD1, but this gene call is untestable without DNA. This CDR3 contains 14 residues. Germline CDR1 and CDR2: SGDLS and YYNGEE. CDR3 residues: CASSDPRGGYEQYF. Using reference TRBV9 and TRBJ2-7 for the parts outside the CDR3, the full variable domain is DSGVTQTPKHLITATGQRVTLRCSPRSGDLSVYWYQQSLDQGLQFLIQYYNGEERAKGNILERFSAQQFPDLHSELNLSSLELGDSALYFCASSDPRGGYEQYFGPGTRLTVT.

The chain recombines TRBV3-1 with TRBJ1-1; TCRdb's D gene call, TRBD1, goes unchecked for lack of DNA. The CDR3 has 14 amino acids. CDR1 and CDR2 (germline): LGHDT, YNNKEL (reference sequence). CDR3 sequence: CASSSRGSYTEAFF.

The chain is built from TRBV20-1 and TRBJ2-7; TCRdb picks TRBD2, but there is no DNA to check that call. Germline CDR1 DFQATT, CDR2 SNEGSKA (reference sequence). The CDR3 covers 16 residues. CDR3 region: CSAEAHEGPSSYEQYF.

This chain joins TRBV6-4 and TRBJ2-3; TCRdb's D call, TRBD1, is unchecked because there is no DNA. CDR3 size: 13 residues. CDR1 and CDR2 (germline): MRHNA, SNTAGT. The chain's CDR3 is CASSDSRTGAQYF.

V and J are TRBV18 and TRBJ2-7. Germline values: CDR1 KGHSH, CDR2 LQKENI. CDR3 size: 13 residues. The CDR3 is CASSPPSGYEQYF.

The genes are TRBV3-1 and TRBJ2-1. Germline V CDR1 and CDR2: LGHDT, YNNKEL (reference sequence). The CDR3 loop spans 13 amino acids. Here the CDR3 reads CASSSQPYNEQFF.

This rearrangement joins TRBV7-8 to TRBJ2-5. Looked up from germline, CDR1 is SGHVS and CDR2 is FQNEAQ. The CDR3 is 16 amino acids. CDR3 residues: CASSLASAWGGETQYF.

The gene calls are TRBV27 and TRBJ1-6. CDR1 and CDR2 from the germline V gene are MNHEY and SMNVEV (reference sequence). The CDR3 contains 14 residues. CDR3 sequence: CASSLRESTSPLHF.

V is TRBV5-1 and J is TRBJ2-2; the TCRdb call, TRBD2, lacks DNA for checking. Germline assignment: CDR1 SGHRS and CDR2 YFSETQ. The CDR3 has 18 residues. CDR3 loop: CASSPRPSGGERGGELFF.

This chain links TRBV4-3 with TRBJ2-1; the TRBD2 assignment by TCRdb is unverifiable without DNA. CDR3 size: 15 residues. Germline CDR1 is LGHNA and CDR2 is YSLEER. The CDR3 region is CASSQDSLAYDEQFF.

The genes are TRBV5-1 and TRBJ2-7; as DNA is missing, the TRBD1 call by TCRdb cannot be tested. The CDR3 is 13 amino acids. Germline CDR1 is SGHRS and CDR2 is YFSETQ. The CDR3 region is CASSLAATGQQYF. The full variable domain, completed using reference TRBV5-1 and TRBJ2-7, is KAGVTQTPRYLIKTRGQQVTLSCSPISGHRSVSWYQQTPGQGLQFLFEYFSETQRNKGNFPGRFSGRQFSNSRSEMNVSTLELGDSALYLCASSLAATGQQYFGPGTRLTVT.

The V gene is TRBV6-5, the J gene TRBJ2-2. CDR1 and CDR2 from the germline V gene are MNHEY and SVGAGI. The CDR3 is 15 residues long. The CDR3 reads CASSYSGRYTGELFF.

CDR3 in amino acids: CASSLDKGQPQHF. The chain has TRBV3-1 and TRBJ1-5; the D call of TRBD1 rests on TCRdb alone, since no DNA is present to check it. The CDR3 is 13 amino acids. Germline lookup yields CDR1 LGHDT and CDR2 YNNKEL (reference sequence). The complete variable domain, with remaining parts taken from reference TRBV3-1 and TRBJ1-5, reads DTAVSQTPKYLVTQMGNDKSIKCEQNLGHDTMYWYKQDSKKFLKIMFSYNNKELIINETVPNRFSPKSPDKAHLNLHINSLELGDSAVYFCASSLDKGQPQHFGDGTRLSIL.

This chain connects TRBV27 to TRBJ2-4. CDR1 is MNHEY, CDR2 SMNVEV, per germline (reference sequence). This CDR3 is built from 14 residues. The CDR3 reads CASSTLQGSDIQYF.

The V gene is TRBV28, the J gene TRBJ1-2; TCRdb names TRBD1, which stays unverified in the absence of DNA. CDR1 is MDHEN, CDR2 SYDVKM, per germline. The CDR3 sequence is 13 residues long. CDR3: CASRDSPTGGYTF.

V gene TRBV10-3 combines with J gene TRBJ1-5. The germline V gene encodes CDR1 ENHRY and CDR2 SYGVKD. The CDR3 runs 15 residues. Here the CDR3 reads CAISEPSGGNQPQHF.

The chain carries TRBV27 and TRBJ2-5; TCRdb's D call of TRBD1 is untestable without DNA. The CDR3 consists of 18 residues. The germline gives CDR1 MNHEY, CDR2 SMNVEV (reference sequence). CDR3 protein: CASSLSDRGRGFQETQYF.